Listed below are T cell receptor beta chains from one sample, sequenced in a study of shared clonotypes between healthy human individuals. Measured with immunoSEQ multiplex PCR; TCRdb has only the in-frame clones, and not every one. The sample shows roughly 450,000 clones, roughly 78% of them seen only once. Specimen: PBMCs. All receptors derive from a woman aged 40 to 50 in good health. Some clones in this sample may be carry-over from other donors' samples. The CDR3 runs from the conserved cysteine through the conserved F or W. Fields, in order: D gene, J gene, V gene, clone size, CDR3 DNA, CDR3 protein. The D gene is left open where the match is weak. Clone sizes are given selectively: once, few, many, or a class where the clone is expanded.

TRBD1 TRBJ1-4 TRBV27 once TGTGCCAGCAGGAGAGACAGGGGGCAGAGTCGGGAAAAACTGTTTTTT CASRRDRGQSREKLFF
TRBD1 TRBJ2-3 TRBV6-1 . TGTGCCAGCAGTGAACTGGACAGGGGGCCTGATACGCAGTATTTT CASSELDRGPDTQYF
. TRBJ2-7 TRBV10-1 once TGCGCCAGCAGTGAAGGCACTACCTACGAGCAGTACTTC CASSEGTTYEQYF
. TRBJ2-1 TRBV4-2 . TGTGCCAGCAGCCCGGGCATAGGGTTGTACAATGAGCAGTTCTTC CASSPGIGLYNEQFF
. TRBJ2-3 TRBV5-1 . TGCGCCAGCAGCTTGGTAGGGGCCGTATCAGATACGCAGTATTTT CASSLVGAVSDTQYF
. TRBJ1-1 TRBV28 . TGTGCCAGCAGTTTTCCTGGCACTGAAGCTTTCTTT CASSFPGTEAFF
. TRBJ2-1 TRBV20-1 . TGCAGTGCTAGGGACAATGAGCAGTTCTTC CSARDNEQFF
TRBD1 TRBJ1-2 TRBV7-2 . TGTGCCAGCAGCTTAGGACAGGGACGGGGCTACACCTTC CASSLGQGRGYTF
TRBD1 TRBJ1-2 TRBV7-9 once TGTGCCAGCAGCCCGACAGGGGGCGATGGCTACACCTTC CASSPTGGDGYTF
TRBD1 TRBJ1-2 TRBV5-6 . TGTGCCAGCCACAGGACCAGGGGGACAGGGGTGAACTATGGCTACACCTTC CASHRTRGTGVNYGYTF
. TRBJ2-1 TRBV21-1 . TGTGCCAGCAGCAAAGGAACTAGCGGGAGGCCCTACAATGAGCAGTTCTTC CASSKGTSGRPYNEQFF
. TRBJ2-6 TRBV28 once TGTGCCAGCAGTTCGCCCGGACACATCTCTGGGGCCAACGTCCTGACTTTC CASSSPGHISGANVLTF
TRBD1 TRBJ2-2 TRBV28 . TGTGCCAGCAACACCCAAGGGGGCCCCGGGGAGCTGTTTTTT CASNTQGGPGELFF
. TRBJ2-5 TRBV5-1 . TGCGCCAGCAGTTCCGGGGTCCAAGAGACCCAGTACTTC CASSSGVQETQYF
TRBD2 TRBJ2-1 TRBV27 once TGTGCCAGCAAGGTTTTTGGGCACGAACGTACAGCGGGACCCGGCCATGAGCAGTTCTTC CASKVFGHERTAGPGHEQFF
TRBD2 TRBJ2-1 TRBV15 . TGTGCCACCAGCAGAGATCTTGTGGGACTAGCGGAGAATGAGCAGTTCTTC CATSRDLVGLAENEQFF
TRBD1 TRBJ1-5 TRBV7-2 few TGTGCCAGCAGCTCCCTCGACAGGGAACACAATCAGCCCCAGCATTTT CASSSLDREHNQPQHF
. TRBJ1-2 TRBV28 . TGTGCCAGTTCCTCCCTCCCATTCGGGAACTATGGCTACACCTTC CASSSLPFGNYGYTF
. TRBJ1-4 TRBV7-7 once TGTGCTAGCAGCTACCGGTTAAATGAAAAACTGTTTTTT CASSYRLNEKLFF
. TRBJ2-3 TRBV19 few TGTGCCAGTAGCCCCGGCGGACGAGCAGTTCCAGATACGCAGTATTTT CASSPGGRAVPDTQYF
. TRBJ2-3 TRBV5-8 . TGTGCCAGCAGCTTGGTCTCAATCGGCGCAGATACGCAGTATTTT CASSLVSIGADTQYF
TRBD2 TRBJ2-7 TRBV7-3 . TGTGCCAGCAAAAGTGGCGGGAGTCGTTACGAGCAGTACTTC CASKSGGSRYEQYF
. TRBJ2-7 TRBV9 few TGTGCCAGCAGCACCTACCTCAGGGGCGAGCAGTACTTC CASSTYLRGEQYF
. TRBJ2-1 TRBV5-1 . TGCGCCAGCAGCTTGGCGTTAGTTAACTACAATGAGCAGTTCTTC CASSLALVNYNEQFF
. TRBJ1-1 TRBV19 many TGTGCCACCCAAACAGGGTCCCCCACTGAAGCTTTCTTT CATQTGSPTEAFF
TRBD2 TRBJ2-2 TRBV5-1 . TGCGCCAGCAGCTCACCCCCCGAACTACCGAACAGACTAGCCCGCGGGGAGCTGTTTTTT CASSSPPELPNRLARGELFF
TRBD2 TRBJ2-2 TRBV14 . TGTGCCAGCAGCCAACTAGCGGGAGTCCCCGGGGAGCTGTTTTTT CASSQLAGVPGELFF
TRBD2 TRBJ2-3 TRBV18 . TGTGCCAGCTCACCACCCGGACTAGCCCGGCCAAATACGCAGTATTTT CASSPPGLARPNTQYF
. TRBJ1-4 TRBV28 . TGTGCCAGCAGGGAGTCAGCGGAAGGTGAAAAACTGTTTTTT CASRESAEGEKLFF
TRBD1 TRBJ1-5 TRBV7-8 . TGTGCCAGCAGCCTGGGACAGCTCAATCAGCCCCAGCATTTT CASSLGQLNQPQHF
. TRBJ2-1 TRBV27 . TGTGCCAGCAGCCCCAGCGAGGGCAATGAGCAGTTCTTC CASSPSEGNEQFF
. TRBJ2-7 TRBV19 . TGTGCCAGTAGTGCCTCCGGGACTGGCCCCTACGAGCAGTACTTC CASSASGTGPYEQYF
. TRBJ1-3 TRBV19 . TGTGCCAGTAGTACTACAGCGCGCTCTGGAAACACCATATATTTT CASSTTARSGNTIYF
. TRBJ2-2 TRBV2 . TGTGCCAGCAGTGAAGCGAGGAACACCGGGGAGCTGTTTTTT CASSEARNTGELFF
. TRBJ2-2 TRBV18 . TGTGCCAGCTCACCACAAGTTGACGGAACCGGGGAGCTGTTTTTT CASSPQVDGTGELFF
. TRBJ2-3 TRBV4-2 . TGTGCCAGCAGCCAAGCACAGCGGGCAGATACGCAGTATTTT CASSQAQRADTQYF
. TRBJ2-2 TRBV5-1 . TGCGCCAGCAGCACACAGGGTAACACCGGGGAGCTGTTTTTT CASSTQGNTGELFF
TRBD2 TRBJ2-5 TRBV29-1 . TGCAGCGATAAACTAGCGGGAGTTCGGACCCAGTACTTC CSDKLAGVRTQYF
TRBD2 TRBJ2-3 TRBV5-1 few TGCGCCAGCAGCTTGGGACTAGCGGCTAGCACAGATACGCAGTATTTT CASSLGLAASTDTQYF
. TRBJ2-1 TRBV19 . TGTGCCAGCGCCTTACAGGGTTTCTATGAGCAGTTCTTC CASALQGFYEQFF
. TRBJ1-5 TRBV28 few TGTGCCAGCAGTTCTCTTAATCAGCCCCAGCATTTT CASSSLNQPQHF
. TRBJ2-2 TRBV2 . TGTGCCAGCAGTGAACTAGCGACGAACACCGGGGAGCTGTTTTTT CASSELATNTGELFF
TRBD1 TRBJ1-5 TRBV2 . TGTGCCAGCAGTGAGGGACAGCAGTATAGCAATCAGCCCCAGCATTTT CASSEGQQYSNQPQHF
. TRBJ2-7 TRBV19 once TGTGCCAGTAGTACCCCGGGAAGCTCCTACGAGCAGTACTTC CASSTPGSSYEQYF
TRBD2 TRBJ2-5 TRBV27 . TGTGCCAGCAGTTTTTCGAGGACTAGCCCCGACGAGACCCAGTACTTC CASSFSRTSPDETQYF
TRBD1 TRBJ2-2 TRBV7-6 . TGTGCCAGCAGCCCTAGAGTCCCTCGGACAGGGGATTACACCGGGGAGCTGTTTTTT CASSPRVPRTGDYTGELFF
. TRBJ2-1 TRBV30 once TGTGCCTTGTGCCCCCGGCTAGTGGGTTACAATGAGCAGTTCTTC CALCPRLVGYNEQFF
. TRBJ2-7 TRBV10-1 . TGCGCCAGCAGTGAGTATGGGGGGTCCTACGAGCAGTACTTC CASSEYGGSYEQYF
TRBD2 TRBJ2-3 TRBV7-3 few TGTGCCAGCAGCTTTTGGGGGGGTTCTCCAGATACGCAGTATTTT CASSFWGGSPDTQYF
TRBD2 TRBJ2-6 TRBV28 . TGTGCCAGCACCCCCAGGGGGCTAGCGGGAGCCGGGGCCAACGTCCTGACTTTC CASTPRGLAGAGANVLTF
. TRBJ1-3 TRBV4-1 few TGCGCCAGCAGCCGCCAGGGCTTATCTGGAAACACCATATATTTT CASSRQGLSGNTIYF